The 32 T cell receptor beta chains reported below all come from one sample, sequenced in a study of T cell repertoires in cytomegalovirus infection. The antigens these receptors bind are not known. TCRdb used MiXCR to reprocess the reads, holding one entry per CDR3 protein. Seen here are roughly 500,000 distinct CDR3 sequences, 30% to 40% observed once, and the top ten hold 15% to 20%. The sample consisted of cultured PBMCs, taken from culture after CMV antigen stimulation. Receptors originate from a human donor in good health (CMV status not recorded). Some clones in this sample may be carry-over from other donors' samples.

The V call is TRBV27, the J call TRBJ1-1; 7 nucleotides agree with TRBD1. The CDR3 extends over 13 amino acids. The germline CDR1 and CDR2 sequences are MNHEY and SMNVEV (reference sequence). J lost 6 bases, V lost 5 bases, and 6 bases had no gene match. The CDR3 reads CASSRRGGAEAFF. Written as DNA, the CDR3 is TGTGCCAGCAGTCGCCGAGGGGGCGCTGAAGCTTTCTTT.

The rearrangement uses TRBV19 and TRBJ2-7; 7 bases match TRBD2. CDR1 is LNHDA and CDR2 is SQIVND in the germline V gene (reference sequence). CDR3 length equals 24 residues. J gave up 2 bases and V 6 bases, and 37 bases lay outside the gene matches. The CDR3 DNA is TGTGCCAGTAGCAATCCGACGGTAGCGGGCGACCTTTGGTTGCCCCACGCACCCACCTACGAGCAGTACGTC. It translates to CASSNPTVAGDLWLPHAPTYEQYV.

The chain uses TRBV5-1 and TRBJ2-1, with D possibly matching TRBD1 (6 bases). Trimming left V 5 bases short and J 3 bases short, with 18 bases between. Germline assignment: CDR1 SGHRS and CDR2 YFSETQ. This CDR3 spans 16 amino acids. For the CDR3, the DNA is TGCGCCAGCAGACGAACTGACGGACAGAACTACAATGAGCAGTTCTTC. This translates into CASRRTDGQNYNEQFF.

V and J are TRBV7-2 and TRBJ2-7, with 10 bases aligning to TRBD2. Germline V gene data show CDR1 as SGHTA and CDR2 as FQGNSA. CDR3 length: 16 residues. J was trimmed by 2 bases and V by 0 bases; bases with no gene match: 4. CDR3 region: CASSLARAGGPYEQYV. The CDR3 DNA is TGTGCCAGCAGCTTAGCTCGAGCGGGAGGGCCCTACGAGCAGTACGTC.

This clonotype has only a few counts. The CDR3 DNA is TGTGCCAGCAGCTTAAAGACAGGGTTGAACACTGAAGCTTTCTTT. Encoded protein: CASSLKTGLNTEAFF. The chain recombines TRBV13 with TRBJ1-1, with 7 nucleotides matching TRBD1. The J segment lost 0 bases and the V segment lost 2 bases, leaving 3 bases of the junction unmatched. This CDR3 is 15 amino acids long. Germline V gene lookup returns CDR1 PRHDT and CDR2 FYEKMQ (reference sequence).

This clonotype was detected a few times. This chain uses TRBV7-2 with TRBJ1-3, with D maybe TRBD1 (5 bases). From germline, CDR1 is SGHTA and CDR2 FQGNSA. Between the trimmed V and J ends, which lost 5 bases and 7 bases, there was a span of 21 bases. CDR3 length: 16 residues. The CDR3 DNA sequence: TGTGCCAGCAGCCTCCCCCTCGACAGTCGGAGGAACACCATATATTTT. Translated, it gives CASSLPLDSRRNTIYF.

CDR3 region: CSARRPAETQYF. The CDR3 region has the DNA TGCAGTGCTAGAAGGCCCGCGGAGACCCAGTACTTC. This sequence joins TRBV20-1 and TRBJ2-5; D is unclear. Trimming took off 2 bases at V and 5 bases at J, with 9 bases between the two ends. The germline CDR1 and CDR2 sequences are DFQATT and SNEGSKA (reference sequence). The CDR3 runs to 12 residues.

The CDR3 sequence is CASSSEAGYSYEQYF. Here the CDR3 DNA reads TGTGCCAGCAGCTCCGAAGCGGGATACTCCTACGAGCAGTACTTC. The chain carries TRBV7-2 and TRBJ2-7; 7 nucleotides match TRBD2. The junction had 6 bases not matched to a gene; V was cut back by 4 bases and J by 0 bases. Germline V gene sequence: CDR1 SGHTA, CDR2 FQGNSA. The length of the CDR3 is 15 residues.

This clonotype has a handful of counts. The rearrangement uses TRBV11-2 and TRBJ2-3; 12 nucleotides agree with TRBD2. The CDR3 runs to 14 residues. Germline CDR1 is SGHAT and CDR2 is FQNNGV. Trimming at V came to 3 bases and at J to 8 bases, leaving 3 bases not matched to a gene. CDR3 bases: TGTGCCAGCAGCTTGACTAGCGGGAGTTTTACGCAGTATTTT. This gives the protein CASSLTSGSFTQYF.

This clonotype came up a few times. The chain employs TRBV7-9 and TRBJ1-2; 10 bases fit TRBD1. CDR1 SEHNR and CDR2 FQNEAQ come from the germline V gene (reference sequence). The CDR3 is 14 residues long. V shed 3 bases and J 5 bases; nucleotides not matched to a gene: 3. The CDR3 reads CASSFWTGGYGYTF. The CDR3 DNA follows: TGTGCCAGCAGCTTTTGGACAGGGGGATATGGCTACACCTTC. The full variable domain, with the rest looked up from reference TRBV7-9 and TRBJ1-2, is DTGVSQNPRHKITKRGQNVTFRCDPISEHNRLYWYRQTLGQGPEFLTYFQNEAQLEKSRLLSDRFSAERPKGSFSTLEIQRTEQGDSAMYLCASSFWTGGYGYTFGSGTRLTVV.

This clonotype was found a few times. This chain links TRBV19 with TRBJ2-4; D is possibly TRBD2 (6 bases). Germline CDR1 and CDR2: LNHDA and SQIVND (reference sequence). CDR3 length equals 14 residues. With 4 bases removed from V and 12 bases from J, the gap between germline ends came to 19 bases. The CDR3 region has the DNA TGTGCCAGTAGTAGCGGGACTCGGGGAATTAGTCAGTACTTC. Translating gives CASSSGTRGISQYF.

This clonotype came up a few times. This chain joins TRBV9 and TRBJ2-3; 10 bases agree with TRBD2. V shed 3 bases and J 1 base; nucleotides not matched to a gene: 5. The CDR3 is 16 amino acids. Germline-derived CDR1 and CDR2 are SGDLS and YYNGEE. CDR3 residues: CASSGGLAGGTDTQYF. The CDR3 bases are TGTGCCAGCAGCGGGGGGCTAGCGGGAGGCACAGATACGCAGTATTTT.

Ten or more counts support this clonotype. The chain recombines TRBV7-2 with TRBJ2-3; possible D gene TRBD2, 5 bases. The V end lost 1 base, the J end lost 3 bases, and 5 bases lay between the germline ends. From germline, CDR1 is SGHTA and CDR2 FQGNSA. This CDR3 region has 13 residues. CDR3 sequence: CASSLGRTDTQYF. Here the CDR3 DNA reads TGTGCCAGCAGCTTAGGGAGGACAGATACGCAGTATTTT. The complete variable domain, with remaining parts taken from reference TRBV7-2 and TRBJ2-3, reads GAGVSQSPSNKVTEKGKDVELRCDPISGHTALYWYRQSLGQGLEFLIYFQGNSAPDKSGLPSDRFSAERTGGSVSTLTIQRTQQEDSAVYLCASSLGRTDTQYFGPGTRLTVL.

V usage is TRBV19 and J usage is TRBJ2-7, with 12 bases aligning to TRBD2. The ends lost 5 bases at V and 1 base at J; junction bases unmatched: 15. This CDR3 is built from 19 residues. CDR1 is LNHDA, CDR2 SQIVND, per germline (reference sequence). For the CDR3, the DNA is TGTGCCAGTAGTCCACCTAGACTAGCGGGAGAGATAAGTTCCTACGAGCAGTACTTC. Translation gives CASSPPRLAGEISSYEQYF.

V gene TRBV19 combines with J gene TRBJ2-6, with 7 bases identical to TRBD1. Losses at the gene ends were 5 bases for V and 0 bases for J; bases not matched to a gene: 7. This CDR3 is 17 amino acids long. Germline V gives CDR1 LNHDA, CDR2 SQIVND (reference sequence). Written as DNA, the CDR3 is TGTGCCAGTAGTCCACCGGGACAGATCTCTGGGGCCAACGTCCTGACTTTC. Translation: CASSPPGQISGANVLTF.

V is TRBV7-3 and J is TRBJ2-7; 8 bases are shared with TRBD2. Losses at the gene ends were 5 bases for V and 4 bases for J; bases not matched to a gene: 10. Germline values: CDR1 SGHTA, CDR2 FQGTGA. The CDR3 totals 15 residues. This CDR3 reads CASSPHLREDYEQYF. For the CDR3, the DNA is TGTGCCAGCAGCCCCCATTTGCGGGAGGATTACGAGCAGTACTTC.

In DNA form, the CDR3 reads TGTGCCAGCAGCGTTCTGGGGGACAACACCGGGGAGCTGTTTTTT. Translating it yields CASSVLGDNTGELFF. The chain links TRBV7-9 to TRBJ2-2; the D call may be TRBD1 or TRBD2 (5 bases each). The germline V and J ends were trimmed by 5 bases and 2 bases, with 12 bases remaining between them. The CDR3 is 15 amino acids. The germline V gene encodes CDR1 SEHNR and CDR2 FQNEAQ (reference sequence).

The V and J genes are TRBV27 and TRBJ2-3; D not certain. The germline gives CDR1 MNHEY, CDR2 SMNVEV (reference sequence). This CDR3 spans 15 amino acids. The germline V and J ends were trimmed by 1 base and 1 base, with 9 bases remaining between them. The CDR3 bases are TGTGCCAGCAGTTTATTAACTAAAGGCACAGATACGCAGTATTTT. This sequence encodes CASSLLTKGTDTQYF.

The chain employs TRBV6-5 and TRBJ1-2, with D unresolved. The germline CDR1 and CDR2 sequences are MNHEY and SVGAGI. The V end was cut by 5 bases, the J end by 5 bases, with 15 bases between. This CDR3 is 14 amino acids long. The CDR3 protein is CASSQLGELYGYTF. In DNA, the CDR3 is TGTGCCAGCAGTCAACTTGGGGAACTTTATGGCTACACCTTC.

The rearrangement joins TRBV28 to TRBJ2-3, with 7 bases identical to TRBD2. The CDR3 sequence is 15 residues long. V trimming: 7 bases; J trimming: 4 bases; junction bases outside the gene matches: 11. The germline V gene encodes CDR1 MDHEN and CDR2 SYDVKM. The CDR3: CASTPTGGHADTQYF. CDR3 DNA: TGTGCCAGCACCCCAACGGGGGGTCATGCAGATACGCAGTATTTT.

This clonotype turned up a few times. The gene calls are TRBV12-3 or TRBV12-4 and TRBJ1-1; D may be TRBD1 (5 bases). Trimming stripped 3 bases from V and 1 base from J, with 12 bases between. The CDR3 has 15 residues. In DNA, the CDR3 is TGTGCCAGCAGTTTGGGACGGAAGAAGAACACTGAAGCTTTCTTT. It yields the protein CASSLGRKKNTEAFF.

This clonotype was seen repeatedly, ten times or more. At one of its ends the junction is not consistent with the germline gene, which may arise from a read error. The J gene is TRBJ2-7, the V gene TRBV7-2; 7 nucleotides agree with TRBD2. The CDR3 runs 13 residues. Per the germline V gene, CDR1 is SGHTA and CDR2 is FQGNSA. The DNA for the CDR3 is TGTGCCAGCAGCCTAGCGGAAACGTACGAGCAGTACTTC. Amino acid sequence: CASSLAETYEQYF.

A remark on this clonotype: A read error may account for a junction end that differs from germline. The CDR3 DNA is TGTCCCAGCAGTACACCTACAAATGAGCAGTTCTTC. Protein: CPSSTPTNEQFF. V gene TRBV6-1 combines with J gene TRBJ2-1; no definite D call. The CDR3 contains 12 residues. Germline-derived CDR1 and CDR2 are MNHNS and SASEGT.

CDR3 amino acids: CASGRLGEAFF. The CDR3 nucleotides are TGTGCCAGCGGACGGCTGGGTGAAGCTTTCTTT. V and J are TRBV28 and TRBJ1-1; D remains ambiguous. V was trimmed by 8 bases and J by 7 bases, leaving 11 bases between them. CDR1 and CDR2 (germline): MDHEN, SYDVKM. CDR3 length: 11 residues.

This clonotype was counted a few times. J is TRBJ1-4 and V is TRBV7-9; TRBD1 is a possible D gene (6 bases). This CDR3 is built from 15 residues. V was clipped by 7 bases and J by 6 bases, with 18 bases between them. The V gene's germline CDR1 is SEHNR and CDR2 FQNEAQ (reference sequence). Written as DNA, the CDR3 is TGTGCCAGCACCCCTCCGGGGGCGGCTGATGAAAAACTGTTTTTT. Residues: CASTPPGAADEKLFF.

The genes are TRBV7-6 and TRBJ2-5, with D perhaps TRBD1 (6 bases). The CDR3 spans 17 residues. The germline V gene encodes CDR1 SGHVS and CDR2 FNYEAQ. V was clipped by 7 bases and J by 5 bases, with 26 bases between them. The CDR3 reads CASTAYGGSVNSETQYF. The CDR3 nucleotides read TGTGCCAGCACCGCTTATGGGGGCAGCGTAAATTCGGAGACCCAGTACTTC.

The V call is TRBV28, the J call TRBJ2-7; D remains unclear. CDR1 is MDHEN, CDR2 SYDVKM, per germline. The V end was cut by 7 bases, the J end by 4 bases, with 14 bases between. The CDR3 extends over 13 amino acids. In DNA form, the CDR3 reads TGTGCCAGCACTCCTGGCCGGCGGTACGAGCAGTACTTC. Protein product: CASTPGRRYEQYF. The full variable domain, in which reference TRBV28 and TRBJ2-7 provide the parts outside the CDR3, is DVKVTQSSRYLVKRTGEKVFLECVQDMDHENMFWYRQDPGLGLRLIYFSYDVKMKEKGDIPEGYSVSREKKERFSLILESASTNQTSMYLCASTPGRRYEQYFGPGTRLTVT.

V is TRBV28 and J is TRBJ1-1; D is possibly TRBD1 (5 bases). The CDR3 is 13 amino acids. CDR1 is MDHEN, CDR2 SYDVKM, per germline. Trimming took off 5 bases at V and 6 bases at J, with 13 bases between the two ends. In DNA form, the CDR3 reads TGTGCCAGCAGTGCCTGGGGGAATCCTGAAGCTTTCTTT. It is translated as CASSAWGNPEAFF.

CDR3 DNA sequence: TGTGCCAGCAGCCAAGTTCCGGACACCGGGGAGCTGTTTTTT. Residues: CASSQVPDTGELFF. The chain has TRBV11-2 and TRBJ2-2; no definite D call. Per germline, CDR1 SGHAT and CDR2 FQNNGV. The V and J ends lost 5 bases and 3 bases respectively, with 10 bases between them. The CDR3 has 14 residues.

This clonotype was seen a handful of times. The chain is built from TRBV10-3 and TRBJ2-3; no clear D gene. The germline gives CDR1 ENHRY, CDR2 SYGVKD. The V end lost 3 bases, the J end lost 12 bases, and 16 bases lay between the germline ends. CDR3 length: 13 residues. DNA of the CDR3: TGTGCCATCAGTGACCCGTCTGGCGAACTTCAGTATTTT. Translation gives CAISDPSGELQYF.

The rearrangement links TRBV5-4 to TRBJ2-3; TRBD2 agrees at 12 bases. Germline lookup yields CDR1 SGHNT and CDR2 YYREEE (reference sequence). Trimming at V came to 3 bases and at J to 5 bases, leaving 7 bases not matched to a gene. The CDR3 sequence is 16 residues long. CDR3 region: CASSYRLAGEVDTQYF. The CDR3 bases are TGTGCCAGCAGCTATCGACTAGCGGGAGAGGTAGATACGCAGTATTTT.

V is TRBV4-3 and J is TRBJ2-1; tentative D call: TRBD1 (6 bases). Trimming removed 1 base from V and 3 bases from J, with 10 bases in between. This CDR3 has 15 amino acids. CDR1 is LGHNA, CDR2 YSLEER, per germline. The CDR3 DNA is TGCGCCAGCAGCCAAGGGACAGCTGTCTACAATGAGCAGTTCTTC. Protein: CASSQGTAVYNEQFF.